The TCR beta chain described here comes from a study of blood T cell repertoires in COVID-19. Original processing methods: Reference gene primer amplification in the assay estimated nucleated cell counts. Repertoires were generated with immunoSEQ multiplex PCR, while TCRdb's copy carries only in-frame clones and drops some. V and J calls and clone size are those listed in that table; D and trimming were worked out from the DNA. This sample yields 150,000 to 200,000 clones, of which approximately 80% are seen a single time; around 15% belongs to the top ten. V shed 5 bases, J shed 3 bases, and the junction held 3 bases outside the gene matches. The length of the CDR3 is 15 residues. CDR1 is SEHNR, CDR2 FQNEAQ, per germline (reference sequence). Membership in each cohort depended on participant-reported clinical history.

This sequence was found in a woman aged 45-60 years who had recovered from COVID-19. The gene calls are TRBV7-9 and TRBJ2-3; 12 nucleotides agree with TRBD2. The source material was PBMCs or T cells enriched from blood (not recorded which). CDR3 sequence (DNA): TGTGCCAGCAGCGATACTAGCGGGAGGACAGATACGCAGTATTTT. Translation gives CASSDTSGRTDTQYF.